Shown below are 21 T cell receptor beta chains from a single sample sequenced in a study of CD8+ T cells in alopecia areata. Isolated RNA was reverse transcribed into cDNA used as the sequencing template. The repertoire was sequenced with immunoSEQ multiplex PCR; TCRdb's copy has only in-frame clones and lacks some. The repertoire consists of over 250,000 clones, none detected only once. Pooled cells of cutaneous lymph node origin were sorted on CD4, CD8alpha, NKG2D, NKG2ACE and other markers. The sample taken for sequencing was CD4+ T cells sorted from a lymph node. The receptors were gathered from a C3H/HeJ mouse with alopecia areata. Strain haplotype at MHC: H2-k.

This clone has just a few counts. Genes and germline are mouse. The read is 4 residues too short to cover the CDR3 end, so that end is filled in from the germline J gene. The same CDR3 is also encoded by other DNA sequences in this sample. This rearrangement joins TRBV14 to TRBJ2-4, with TRBD1 as a possible D gene (5 bases). CDR3 length: 14 residues. From germline, CDR1 is SGHDT and CDR2 FRDEAV. V was trimmed by 2 bases and J by 1 base, leaving 8 bases between them. The chain's CDR3 is CASSLGGGQNTLYF. The part of the CDR3 DNA that was read is TGTGCCAGCAGTTTAGGAGGGGGTCAAAAC.

The table lists this clone with a few counts. The gene names here belong to mouse. The read terminates 3 residues ahead of where the CDR3 ends, so the germline J gene completes it. In the same sample, other DNA sequences code for this CDR3. The chain combines TRBV5 with TRBJ1-6; no reliable D call. Being an ORF, TRBJ1-6 has a function that is uncertain. The germline gives CDR1 LGHNA, CDR2 YNLKQL (reference sequence). This CDR3 region has 14 residues. Trimming shortened V by 0 bases and J by 3 bases, and 3 bases separated the two germline ends. The CDR3 loop is CASSQEGYNSPLYF. Incomplete CDR3 DNA: TGTGCCAGCAGCCAAGAGGGCTATAATTCGCCC.

A few counts support this clone. These gene names are mouse names. The read terminates 4 residues before the CDR3 end, so the remaining end is supplied by the germline J gene. The rearrangement uses TRBV5 and TRBJ2-1; 9 nucleotides line up with TRBD1. The CDR3 has 16 residues. CDR1 and CDR2 (germline): LGHNA, YNLKQL (reference sequence). Germline trimming cut 0 bases from V and 6 bases from J; bases unmatched to any gene: 6. Incomplete CDR3 DNA: TGTGCCAGCAGCCAAGAAGTTGGGACAGGGAGTGCT. This sequence encodes CASSQEVGTGSA. The CDR3 reads in full as CASSQEVGTGSAEQFF.

On this clone: Gene names follow the mouse nomenclature. Read sequence stops 4 residues before the CDR3 end, and the germline J gene provides the missing end. This chain joins TRBV13-2 and TRBJ2-7; D gene unclear. CDR3 size: 12 residues. Germline lookup yields CDR1 NNHNN and CDR2 SYGAGS (reference sequence). V lost 0 bases, J lost 3 bases, and 4 bases lay in between. CDR3 bases read: TGTGCCAGCGGTGATGCCAGCTAT. Amino acids: CASGDASY. The full CDR3 protein reads CASGDASYEQYF.

There are a few counts of this clone. This may arise from a read error, as a much more abundant clone is one base away. Genes and germline come from the mouse. The read gets to within 4 residues of the CDR3 end, and the germline J gene fills in the rest. Other DNA variants within this sample encode the same CDR3. This chain connects TRBV13-3 to TRBJ2-1; possibly TRBD1 for D (6 bases). Germline CDR1 reads NNHDY; CDR2 reads SYVADS. Trimming took 2 bases from V and 1 from J, leaving 7 bases between them. The CDR3 runs to 14 residues. CDR3 amino acids: CASSETGNYAEQFF. Incomplete CDR3 DNA: TGTGCCAGCAGTGAAACAGGGAACTATGCT.

This clone was seen a handful of times. Mouse gene names and germline throughout. The read finishes 4 residues shy of the CDR3 end, and the germline J gene is used to complete it. The rearrangement links TRBV13-1 to TRBJ2-1; D unresolved. The CDR3 length is 15 residues. Trimming took off 1 base at V and 2 bases at J, with 10 bases between the two ends. Germline V gives CDR1 NSHNY, CDR2 SYGAGN. The sequenced CDR3 bases are TGTGCCAGCAGTGATCCCAGCCCCTACTATGCT. It yields the protein CASSDPSPYYA. The full CDR3 sequence reads CASSDPSPYYAEQFF.

Regarding this clone: Mouse gene names apply. The read stops 4 residues short of the end of the CDR3; the missing end is completed from the germline J gene. V gene TRBV17 combines with J gene TRBJ2-4; D uncertain. This CDR3 has 15 amino acids. V gave up 0 bases and J gave up 2 bases, with 9 bases separating them. Germline assignment: CDR1 MNHDT and CDR2 YYDKIL. This CDR3 is CASSRDRLDQNTLYF. CDR3 DNA, as far as it was read: TGTGCTAGCAGTAGAGATAGACTTGATCAAAAC.

This clone came up a few times. The gene symbols are mouse symbols. The read terminates 4 residues before the CDR3 end, so the remaining end is supplied by the germline J gene. The chain is built from TRBV4 and TRBJ2-1; D might be TRBD2 (8 bases). Germline V gene lookup returns CDR1 LGHDT and CDR2 YNNKQL (reference sequence). This CDR3 contains 14 residues. The V end lost 8 bases, the J end lost 5 bases, and 16 bases lay between the germline ends. The sequenced CDR3 bases are TGTGCCAGCGGCAGGGGGGGCAGGGATGCT. It codes for CASGRGGRDA. The complete CDR3 sequence is CASGRGGRDAEQFF.

This clone has more than one count but fewer than ten. Genes here carry mouse names. This chain's CDR3 is CASSQEWGGSPLYF. The part of the CDR3 DNA that was read is TGTGCCAGCAGCCAAGAATGGGGAGGTTCGCCC. The chain combines TRBV5 with TRBJ1-6; no definite D call. From the germline J gene comes the end of the CDR3, since the read stops 3 residues before it. TRBJ1-6 is assigned to the ORF class and has an uncertain function. V lost 0 bases, J lost 9 bases, and 9 bases lay in between. The CDR3 is made up of 14 amino acids. CDR1 is LGHNA and CDR2 is YNLKQL in the germline V gene (reference sequence).

This clone has only a few counts. Mouse gene names and germline throughout. The DNA ends 4 residues before the CDR3 does, and the rest of the CDR3 is filled in from the germline J gene. Other DNA variants within this sample encode the same CDR3. The chain has TRBV13-1 and TRBJ2-2; 7 nucleotides match TRBD1. The V segment lost 5 bases and the J segment 0 bases; nucleotides outside the gene matches: 4. Looked up from germline, CDR1 is NSHNY and CDR2 is SYGAGN. The CDR3 sequence is 15 residues long. The part of the CDR3 DNA that was read is TGTGCCAGCAGCGCCGGGACAGCAAACACCGGG. This encodes CASSAGTANTG. The whole CDR3 protein reads CASSAGTANTGQLYF.

This clone was counted ten times or more. The gene names given are mouse names. CDR3 in amino acids: CASSRDPLGAGTGQLYF. The CDR3 DNA, read in part, is TGTGCTAGCAGTAGAGATCCGCTGGGGGCTGGCACCGGG. The V and J genes are TRBV17 and TRBJ2-2, with D perhaps TRBD2 (7 bases). With the read ending 4 residues before the CDR3 end, the germline J gene is used to fill in that end. From germline, CDR1 is MNHDT and CDR2 YYDKIL. Trimming removed 0 bases from V and 4 bases from J, with 15 bases in between. The CDR3 runs 17 residues. Using reference TRBV17 and TRBJ2-2 for the parts outside the CDR3, the full variable domain is DTTVKQNPRYKLARVGKPVNLICSQTMNHDTMYWYQKKPNQAPKLLLFYYDKILNREADTFEKFQSSRPNNSFCSLYIGSAGLEYSAMYLCASSRDPLGAGTGQLYFGEGSKLTVL.

This clone was detected a few times. Mouse names are used for the genes. The read stops 4 residues short of the end of the CDR3; the missing end is completed from the germline J gene. V and J are TRBV19 and TRBJ2-1; D uncertain. CDR3 length: 15 amino acids. V lost 2 bases, J lost 1 base, and 10 bases lay in between. Per germline, CDR1 FNHDT and CDR2 SITEND (reference sequence). The sequenced part of the CDR3 DNA is TGTGCCAGCAGTATGGCTGGAGCAAACTATGCT. Translated, it gives CASSMAGANYA. The whole CDR3 protein is CASSMAGANYAEQFF.

This clone was detected many times. Gene names refer to mouse genes. The CDR3 end lies 4 residues beyond the end of the read and is filled in from the germline J gene. The chain carries TRBV17 and TRBJ2-2; D might be TRBD2 (6 bases). The germline V gene has CDR1 MNHDT and CDR2 YYDKIL. V dropped 1 base and J dropped 0 bases, with 9 bases sitting between them. The CDR3 runs to 16 residues. CDR3 DNA, as far as it was read: TGTGCTAGCAGTAGAGGCTGGGGCGCAAACACCGGG. Its protein product is CASSRGWGANTG. The CDR3 in its entirety is CASSRGWGANTGQLYF.

In its sample, this clone was seen a few times. Gene names are the mouse ones. The CDR3 end falls 4 residues outside the read, so it is completed with the germline J gene. This chain connects TRBV19 to TRBJ1-2; TRBD1 might be the D (5 bases). The CDR3 covers 14 residues. Germline-derived CDR1 and CDR2 are FNHDT and SITEND (reference sequence). CDR3 sequence: CASSLPGLGGDYTF. CDR3 DNA (partial): TGTGCCAGCAGTCTCCCCGGACTGGGGGGC.

In this sample, this clone turned up a few times. Gene names are mouse gene names. With the read ending 4 residues before the CDR3 end, the germline J gene is used to fill in that end. The rearrangement joins TRBV31 to TRBJ1-2; TRBD1 aligns across 8 bases. CDR3 size: 13 residues. Looked up from germline, CDR1 is GKSSPN and CDR2 is SITVG. V trimming: 5 bases; J trimming: 0 bases; junction bases outside the gene matches: 2. CDR3 region: CAWVTGANSDYTF. The CDR3 DNA, read in part, is TGTGCCTGGGTGACAGGGGCAAACTCC.

At least ten counts were recorded for this clone. Gene labels here are mouse ones. Additional DNA sequences in this sample encode the identical CDR3. The CDR3 loop is CASSDREGSDYTF. The part of the CDR3 DNA that was read is TGTGCCAGCAGTGACAGGGAGGGCTCC. V gene TRBV13-1 combines with J gene TRBJ1-2; D might be TRBD1 (5 bases). The read finishes 4 residues shy of the CDR3 end, and the germline J gene is used to complete it. This CDR3 contains 13 residues. V lost 2 bases, J lost 4 bases, and 9 bases lay in between. Per the germline V gene, CDR1 is NSHNY and CDR2 is SYGAGN.

This clone showed up just a few times. The gene symbols are mouse symbols. The observed sequence ends 4 residues before the CDR3 terminus, with the missing tail filled in from the germline J gene. V is TRBV1 and J is TRBJ2-5; 10 nucleotides agree with TRBD1. The CDR3 is made up of 15 amino acids. The germline CDR1 and CDR2 sequences are NSQYPW and LRSPGD (reference sequence). The sequenced part of the CDR3 DNA is TGCACCTGCAGTGCAGGACAGGGGGCAGGGGAC. It yields the protein CTCSAGQGAGD. The full CDR3 sequence reads CTCSAGQGAGDTQYF.

Worth noting for this clone: Gene names and germline match the mouse. Sequencing ends 4 residues short of the CDR3 end; the germline J gene provides the rest. The same CDR3 is also encoded by other DNA sequences in this sample. The rearrangement links TRBV5 to TRBJ2-7; 10 nucleotides match TRBD1. CDR3 length equals 13 residues. Germline V gene sequence: CDR1 LGHNA, CDR2 YNLKQL (reference sequence). The DNA read from the CDR3 is TGTGCCAGCAGCCCCGACAGGGGGCAT. As protein: CASSPDRGH. The whole CDR3 region reads CASSPDRGHEQYF.

Of note for this clone: Mouse germline and gene names are used. The read terminates 4 residues ahead of where the CDR3 ends, so the germline J gene completes it. The chain joins TRBV3 to TRBJ2-7; 9 bases align to TRBD1. J gave up 3 bases and V 1 base, and 1 base lay outside the gene matches. The germline gives CDR1 SNHLY, CDR2 FYNGKV (reference sequence). CDR3 length: 14 amino acids. The CDR3 spells CASSLGTGDYEQYF. The covered CDR3 bases are TGTGCCAGCAGCTTAGGGACAGGGGACTAT.

This clone was counted a few times. Any gene name here is a mouse gene name. The read ends 4 residues early relative to the CDR3; the germline J gene fills the gap. The chain carries TRBV1 and TRBJ2-7, with D possibly TRBD1 on 6 matching bases. The V end was cut by 4 bases, the J end by 0 bases, with 13 bases between. CDR3 size: 15 residues. CDR1 and CDR2 from the germline V gene are NSQYPW and LRSPGD (reference sequence). CDR3: CTCSGPGTPSYEQYF. The sequenced CDR3 bases are TGCACCTGCAGTGGTCCCGGGACACCCTCCTAT.

With regard to this clone: The listed genes are named as in mouse. The read ends 4 residues early relative to the CDR3; the germline J gene fills the gap. J is TRBJ2-5 and V is TRBV13-3; 8 bases fit TRBD2. Per the germline V gene, CDR1 is NNHDY and CDR2 is SYVADS. The CDR3 length is 15 residues. After removal of 0 bases from V and 2 bases from J, the junction contained 2 bases not matched to a gene. CDR3 DNA, as far as it was read: TGTGCCAGCAGTGATGTGGGGGGGTTCCAAGAC. Amino acids: CASSDVGGFQD. The entire CDR3 protein is CASSDVGGFQDTQYF.